This passage covers 2 T cell receptor beta chains from one sample sequenced in a study of cytomegalovirus exposure and HLA in healthy donors. PCR involved 60 Vbeta and 13 Jbeta primers. Some clones are missing from TCRdb's copy, which holds only in-frame ones; the method was immunoSEQ multiplex PCR. The sample comprises around 130,000 clones, around 75% of which are singletons, and 1.5% to 2% rests with the top ten. The specimen was PBMCs. The receptors were gathered from a woman aged 25 to 39 in good health and CMV-seronegative.

V and J are TRBV5-1 and TRBJ2-5; 7 nucleotides align to TRBD2. CDR3 size: 15 residues. J was trimmed by 0 bases and V by 2 bases; bases with no gene match: 4. The V gene's germline CDR1 is SGHRS and CDR2 YFSETQ. The CDR3 protein is CASSFSGAYQETQYF. DNA of the CDR3: TGCGCCAGCAGCTTCAGCGGGGCTTACCAAGAGACCCAGTACTTC.

This chain joins TRBV28 and TRBJ2-3, with 16 bases that match TRBD2. Germline-derived CDR1 and CDR2 are MDHEN and SYDVKM. Losses at the gene ends were 6 bases for V and 5 bases for J; bases not matched to a gene: 5. The CDR3 is 16 amino acids. CDR3 sequence: CASRPGLAGGEDTQYF. The CDR3, as DNA: TGTGCCAGCAGGCCGGGACTAGCGGGAGGGGAAGATACGCAGTATTTT. Full variable domain (remainder filled in from reference TRBV28 and TRBJ2-3): DVKVTQSSRYLVKRTGEKVFLECVQDMDHENMFWYRQDPGLGLRLIYFSYDVKMKEKGDIPEGYSVSREKKERFSLILESASTNQTSMYLCASRPGLAGGEDTQYFGPGTRLTVL.